The rows below give T cell receptor beta chains drawn from one sample of a study of long-term antiretroviral therapy in people with HIV. Profiled with immunoSEQ multiplex PCR; TCRdb holds only in-frame clones, not every one. The top ten clones hold approximately 2.9% of a sample with 25,000 to 35,000 clones, less than 98% of them seen once. This specimen was unsorted PBMCs, taken 6.9 years after starting antiretroviral therapy. These receptors originate from a man aged 30 to 45 with HIV. Both conserved end residues are part of each CDR3. D genes are given only for firm matches. Clone size is stated in some rows and not others, as once, few, many or a class when expanded.

d_call: NA; clone_size: NA; v_call: TRBV2; j_call: TRBJ2-5; cdr3_aa: CASRATSVGKETQYF; cdr3_nt: TGTGCCAGCAGAGCTACTAGTGTCGGAAAGGAGACCCAGTACTTC
d_call: TRBD2; clone_size: NA; v_call: TRBV6-1; j_call: TRBJ2-7; cdr3_aa: CASSEVGRAGKDEQYF; cdr3_nt: TGTGCCAGCAGTGAAGTGGGGAGGGCAGGTAAGGACGAGCAGTACTTC
d_call: NA; clone_size: once; v_call: TRBV29-1; j_call: TRBJ2-5; cdr3_aa: CSVAPVLRAETQYF; cdr3_nt: TGCAGCGTAGCACCGGTCCTCAGGGCAGAGACCCAGTACTTC
d_call: TRBD2; clone_size: NA; v_call: TRBV5-4; j_call: TRBJ2-7; cdr3_aa: CASSFKLAGGRSLEQYF; cdr3_nt: TGTGCCAGCAGCTTTAAACTAGCGGGAGGGCGGTCTCTCGAGCAGTACTTC
d_call: NA; clone_size: NA; v_call: TRBV5-4; j_call: TRBJ1-2; cdr3_aa: CASSLVGAVTF; cdr3_nt: TGTGCCAGCAGCTTGGTGGGGGCGGTGACCTTC
d_call: NA; clone_size: NA; v_call: TRBV7-3; j_call: TRBJ2-5; cdr3_aa: CASSPVGGVQETQYF; cdr3_nt: TGTGCCAGCAGCCCCGTTGGGGGAGTCCAAGAGACCCAGTACTTC
d_call: NA; clone_size: NA; v_call: TRBV7-8; j_call: TRBJ2-7; cdr3_aa: CASSFTGQYEQYF; cdr3_nt: TGTGCCAGCAGCTTTACCGGACAGTACGAGCAGTACTTC
d_call: TRBD1; clone_size: once; v_call: TRBV15; j_call: TRBJ1-5; cdr3_aa: CATSRDRAGTGRVNQPQHF; cdr3_nt: TGTGCCACCAGCAGAGATCGAGCCGGGACAGGGAGGGTCAATCAGCCCCAGCATTTT
d_call: NA; clone_size: NA; v_call: TRBV29-1; j_call: TRBJ2-4; cdr3_aa: CSVESRLAKNIQYF; cdr3_nt: TGCAGCGTTGAAAGCCGGTTAGCCAAAAACATTCAGTACTTC
d_call: NA; clone_size: NA; v_call: TRBV2; j_call: TRBJ2-4; cdr3_aa: CASSDSVAKNIQYF; cdr3_nt: TGTGCCAGCAGTGATTCGGTAGCCAAAAACATTCAGTACTTC
d_call: NA; clone_size: NA; v_call: TRBV10-3; j_call: TRBJ1-1; cdr3_aa: CAIRELGAEAFF; cdr3_nt: TGTGCCATCAGGGAACTCGGGGCTGAAGCTTTCTTT
d_call: TRBD2; clone_size: NA; v_call: TRBV6-5; j_call: TRBJ2-1; cdr3_aa: CASRLAAYNEQFF; cdr3_nt: TGTGCCAGCCGGCTAGCGGCTTACAATGAGCAGTTCTTC
d_call: NA; clone_size: NA; v_call: TRBV9; j_call: TRBJ2-6; cdr3_aa: CASSDSGANVLTF; cdr3_nt: TGTGCCAGCAGTGATTCTGGGGCCAACGTCCTGACTTTC
d_call: TRBD1; clone_size: few; v_call: TRBV30; j_call: TRBJ1-1; cdr3_aa: CAWDRVGTEAFF; cdr3_nt: TGTGCCTGGGACAGGGTGGGGACTGAAGCTTTCTTT
d_call: NA; clone_size: NA; v_call: TRBV11-1; j_call: TRBJ1-1; cdr3_aa: CASSPRTSPNTEAFF; cdr3_nt: TGTGCCAGCAGCCCGAGGACATCGCCCAACACTGAAGCTTTCTTT
d_call: NA; clone_size: NA; v_call: TRBV18; j_call: TRBJ2-7; cdr3_aa: CASSPRDRPRGEQYF; cdr3_nt: TGTGCCAGCTCACCCCGAGACAGGCCCCGTGGGGAGCAGTACTTC